This T cell receptor (beta chain) came from a study of T-cell reconstitution after alpha-beta-depleted transplantation in children. This CDR3 comprises 15 residues. In germline, CDR1 is SGHVS, CDR2 FQNEAQ. Germline trimming cut 6 bases from V and 4 bases from J; bases unmatched to any gene: 7. Study results and caveats: Where some patients showed high TCRbeta diversity at day 60, it came from recipient T cells and thymic progenitors that had survived.

To note about this clonotype: The antigen remains undetermined.

Researchers prepared the TCRbeta library using unique molecular identifiers, the study reports. TCRdb reanalysed the PCR reads using MiXCR and keeps one entry per CDR3 protein. Of 700,000 to 850,000 distinct CDR3 sequences in the sample, roughly 15% were seen once. This clonotype was sampled from a male patient under 18 who had a stem cell transplant for acute lymphoblastic leukemia, so the T cells may come from the graft donor. The genes are TRBV7-8 and TRBJ2-1; 9 bases align to TRBD1. Sequencing was performed on PBMCs, mostly from graft donor cells, taken 360 days after TCRalphabeta/CD19-depleted stem cell transplant. The CDR3 is CASRPDRGYYNEQFF. CDR3 nucleotide sequence: TGTGCCAGCAGGCCGGACAGGGGTTATTACAATGAGCAGTTCTTC.